This TCR beta chain was sequenced during a study of CD8 T cells in ankylosing spondylitis. In this sample, this clonotype turned up many times. Its antigen is undetermined. Notes on the study in general: Previously reported in reactive arthritis synovial fluid and blood were some of the motif variants. It appeared that ankylosing spondylitis blood was characterized by a TCR beta motif of under ten highly homologous variants.

Via MiXCR, TCRdb re-called the 5' RACE reads, giving one row per CDR3 protein. The sample lists 250,000 or so distinct CDR3 sequences, 18% seen once, with less than 35% in the top ten. CDR3 length: 14 amino acids. Germline CDR1 and CDR2: SQVTM and ANQGSEA. Trimming at V came to 7 bases and at J to 2 bases, leaving 9 bases not matched to a gene. The sample comprised blood, either unsorted or a sorted T cell fraction (not recorded which). The J gene is TRBJ2-5, the V gene TRBV29-1; TRBD1 matches 8 bases. The sequence came from a male donor with ankylosing spondylitis or in good health (not recorded which). The CDR3: CSAQGADSQETQYF. For the CDR3, the DNA is TGCAGCGCTCAGGGGGCGGATTCGCAAGAGACCCAGTACTTC.